These T cell receptor beta chains were read from a single sample in a study of blood T cell repertoires in COVID-19. Assay used: immunoSEQ multiplex PCR; TCRdb lists only in-frame clones, some missing. This table holds over 100,000 clones, over 75% found once. The sample was peripheral blood. The origin of the receptors is a man aged 60-69 years with active or convalescent COVID-19. CDR3s include the opening cysteine and the closing phenylalanine or tryptophan. The order of the fields is J gene, V gene, CDR3 protein.

TRBJ2-7 TRBV2 CASTLRLAGGNSYEQYF
TRBJ1-2 TRBV12-3/TRBV12-4 CASSGQGGGYTF
TRBJ1-1 TRBV19 CASGMTGGAWAFF
TRBJ2-5 TRBV5-4 CASSAGQEYQETQYF
TRBJ2-7 TRBV30 CAWSRGSIEQYF
TRBJ2-5 TRBV7-3 CASSAAGTYQETQYF
TRBJ2-7 TRBV4-3 CASSQDWQDSYEQYF
TRBJ2-2 TRBV4-2 CASSQHGRNTGELFF
TRBJ2-7 TRBV20-1 CSASPAGYEQYF
TRBJ2-3 TRBV3-1/TRBV3-2 CASSYRSGGGSDTQYF
TRBJ1-2 TRBV28 CASSAGTSRNPYYGYTF
TRBJ2-3 TRBV5-1 CASSLEKVGDRSDTQYF
TRBJ2-1 TRBV7-3 CASSRTGGWNEQFF
TRBJ2-1 TRBV6-5 CASSFTSGNFNEQFF
TRBJ2-7 TRBV21-1 CASSLRGVAASYEQYF
TRBJ2-2 TRBV5-1 CASSGLAGVPGELFF
TRBJ2-3 TRBV28 CASSLPGGAGVADTQYF
TRBJ1-1 TRBV7-7 CASSAAENTEAFF
TRBJ2-2 TRBV19 CASTPGLAGPVGGELFF
TRBJ2-5 TRBV4-2 CASSPELTRETQYF
TRBJ2-1 TRBV20-1 CSASTGTRSYNEQFF
TRBJ2-5 TRBV4-1 CASSQDRLSSGQETQYF
TRBJ1-2 TRBV28 CASSRDRESGYTF
TRBJ1-2 TRBV19 CASSRQRLGGYTF
TRBJ2-5 TRBV6-5 CASSSLRHSQETQYF
TRBJ2-7 TRBV6-5 CASSYRAGRTHEQYF
TRBJ1-4 TRBV28 CASRQPGYEKLFF
TRBJ2-7 TRBV7-2 CASSRDRGLYEQYF
TRBJ2-7 TRBV28 CASSLGLLEQYF
TRBJ1-1 TRBV14 CASSQVTGMNTEAFF
TRBJ1-1 TRBV25-1 CASSVRSSTEAFF
TRBJ2-1 TRBV29-1 CSVDYYNEQFF
TRBJ2-5 TRBV5-1 CASSLGSSGRALRETQYF
TRBJ1-3 TRBV5-1 CASSPNSVVSGNTIYF
TRBJ1-4 TRBV19 CASRGEKLFF
TRBJ2-3 TRBV20-1 CSASWEGGGTDTQYF
TRBJ2-5 TRBV7-2 CASSLKFQRSWETQYF
TRBJ1-4 TRBV29-1 CSAGSAEAGEKLFF
TRBJ1-2 TRBV20-1 CSARTGAHITF
TRBJ2-5 TRBV3-1/TRBV3-2 CASSPLAAKETQYF
TRBJ1-3 TRBV10-3 CAIRPRGQPGNTIYF
TRBJ2-7 TRBV7-2 CASSFGTGDYEQYF
TRBJ2-5 TRBV24-1 CATSEAEETQYF
TRBJ2-7 TRBV7-9 CASSLSWTGHEQYF
TRBJ1-5 TRBV29-1 CSVSLGLGGGPQHF
TRBJ2-3 TRBV4-3 CASSQGGSGRRGDTQYF
TRBJ2-4 TRBV2 CASRGPRERKNIQYF
TRBJ2-2 TRBV5-8 CASSWGTSGSDTGELFF
TRBJ2-3 TRBV4-3 CASSPFAGEATDTQYF
TRBJ2-1 TRBV4-1 CASSQDSGRLDEQFF
TRBJ2-3 TRBV5-4 CASSLFIAGSTDTQYF
TRBJ2-1 TRBV13 CASSPPGTSGSEQFF
TRBJ2-3 TRBV6-5 CASREADTQYF